The T cell receptor (beta chain) under discussion was sequenced for a study of shared clonotypes between healthy human individuals. Looking at the study overall: There were three CD4 naive, three CD4 memory, two CD8 naive and one CD8 memory plates per donor. Study-wide results and caveats: Non-shared clonotypes displayed generation probabilities falling below those of clonotypes present in all four donors. Among donors, clonotype sharing was expected to be affected by sequencing depth. Sequencing of the sorted subsets was shown by rarefaction to be incomplete despite large depth.

TCRdb's copy holds only in-frame clones and misses some; the assay was immunoSEQ multiplex PCR. The sample has some 2,100,000 clones, about 93% seen once; the top ten hold 1.5% to 2%. Regarding this clone: Antigen: not known.

Germline V gene lookup returns CDR1 PRHDT and CDR2 FYEKMQ (reference sequence). The CDR3 sequence is 15 residues long. The V segment lost 2 bases and the J segment 5 bases; nucleotides outside the gene matches: 7. Naive CD8 cells, CD45RO-negative and positively selected for CCR7, excluded terminally differentiated effector memory CD45RA+ cells. This clonotype originated in a man between 18 and 29 years old in good health. Some clones in this sample may be carry-over from other donors' samples. The chain carries TRBV13 and TRBJ2-7; TRBD2 agrees at 9 bases. Sequencing was done on a sample of naive CD8+ T cells from PBMCs. CDR3 sequence reads: CASSLFAGGPDEQYF. The CDR3 DNA reads as TGTGCCAGCAGCTTATTCGCGGGAGGGCCGGACGAGCAGTACTTC.